This T cell receptor (beta chain) came from a study of vaccination effects on CD4 cells after COVID-19. The J segment lost 0 bases and the V segment lost 0 bases, leaving 3 bases of the junction unmatched. The CDR3 has 16 amino acids. Germline V gene data show CDR1 as SGHRS and CDR2 as YFSETQ. Study results and limitations: Clones induced by infection and by vaccine showed marked clonal contraction late after vaccination. There were few convalescent patients in the study and no early post-infection timepoints.

Measured with immunoSEQ multiplex PCR; TCRdb has only the in-frame clones, and not every one. The repertoire has 30,000 or so clones, less than 75% of them found once; the top ten carry less than 10%. A note on this clone: Antigen unknown.

Upon completion of 10 to 11 days in culture, CD4+ T cells were isolated. Among the vaccine recipients, none had a prior SARS-CoV-2 infection, and nucleocapsid antibodies were negative. This chain connects TRBV5-1 to TRBJ2-1; 7 bases match TRBD1. This clonotype was sampled from a human donor who received a COVID-19 vaccine. Sequencing was performed on CD4+ T cells from PBMCs cultured without peptide, taken before COVID-19 vaccination. CDR3 coding DNA: TGCGCCAGCAGCTTGGAGACAGGGATCTCCTACAATGAGCAGTTCTTC. Translated: CASSLETGISYNEQFF.